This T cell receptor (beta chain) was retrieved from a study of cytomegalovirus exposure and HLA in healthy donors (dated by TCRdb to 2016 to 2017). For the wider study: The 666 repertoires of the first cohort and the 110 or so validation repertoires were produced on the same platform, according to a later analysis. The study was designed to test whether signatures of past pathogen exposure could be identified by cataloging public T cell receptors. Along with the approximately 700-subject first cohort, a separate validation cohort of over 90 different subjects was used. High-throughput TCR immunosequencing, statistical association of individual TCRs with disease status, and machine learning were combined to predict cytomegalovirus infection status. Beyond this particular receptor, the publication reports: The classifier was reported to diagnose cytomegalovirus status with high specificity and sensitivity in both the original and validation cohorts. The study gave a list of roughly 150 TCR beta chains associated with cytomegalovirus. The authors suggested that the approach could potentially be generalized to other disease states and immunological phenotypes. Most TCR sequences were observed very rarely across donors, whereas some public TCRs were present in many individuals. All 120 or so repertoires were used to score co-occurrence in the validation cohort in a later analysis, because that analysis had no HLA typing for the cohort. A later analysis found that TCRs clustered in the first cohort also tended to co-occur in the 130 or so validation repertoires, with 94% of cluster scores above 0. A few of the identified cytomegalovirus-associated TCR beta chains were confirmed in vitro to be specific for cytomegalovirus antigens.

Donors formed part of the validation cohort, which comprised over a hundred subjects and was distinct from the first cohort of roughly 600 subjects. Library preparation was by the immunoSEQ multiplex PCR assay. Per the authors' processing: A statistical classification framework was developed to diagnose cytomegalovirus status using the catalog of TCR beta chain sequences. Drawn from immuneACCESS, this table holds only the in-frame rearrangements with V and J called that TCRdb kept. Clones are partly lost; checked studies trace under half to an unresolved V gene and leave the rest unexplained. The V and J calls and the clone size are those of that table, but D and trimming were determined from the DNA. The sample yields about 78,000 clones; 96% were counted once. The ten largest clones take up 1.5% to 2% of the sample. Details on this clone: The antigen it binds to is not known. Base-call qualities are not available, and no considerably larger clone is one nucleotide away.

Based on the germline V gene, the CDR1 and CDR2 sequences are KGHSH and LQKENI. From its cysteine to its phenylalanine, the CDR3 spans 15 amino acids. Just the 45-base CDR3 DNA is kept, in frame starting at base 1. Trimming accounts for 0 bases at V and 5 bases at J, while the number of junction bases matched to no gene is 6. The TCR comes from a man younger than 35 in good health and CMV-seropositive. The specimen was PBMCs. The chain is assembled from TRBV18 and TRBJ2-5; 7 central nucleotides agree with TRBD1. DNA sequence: TGTGCCAGCTCACCACCCTCGGAACAGGGGGAGACCCAGTACTTC. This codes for CASSPPSEQGETQYF.